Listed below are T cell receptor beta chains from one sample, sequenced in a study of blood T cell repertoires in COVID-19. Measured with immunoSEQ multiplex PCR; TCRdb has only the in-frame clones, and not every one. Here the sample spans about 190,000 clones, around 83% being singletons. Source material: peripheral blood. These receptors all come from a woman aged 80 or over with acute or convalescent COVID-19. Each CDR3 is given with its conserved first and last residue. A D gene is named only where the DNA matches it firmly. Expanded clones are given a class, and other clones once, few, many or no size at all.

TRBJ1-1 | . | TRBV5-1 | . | CASSLERVMNTEAFF | TGCGCCAGCAGCTTGGAGCGAGTCATGAACACTGAAGCTTTCTTT
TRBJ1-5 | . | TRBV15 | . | CATSRDYGYSNQPQHF | TGTGCCACCAGCAGAGATTACGGGTATAGCAATCAGCCCCAGCATTTT
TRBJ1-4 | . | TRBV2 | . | CASTLLGGALEKLFF | TGTGCCAGCACCCTCCTCGGGGGGGCTTTAGAAAAACTGTTTTTT
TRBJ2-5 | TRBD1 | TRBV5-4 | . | CASSLPGTGVQETQYF | TGTGCCAGCAGCTTGCCCGGGACAGGGGTCCAAGAGACCCAGTACTTC
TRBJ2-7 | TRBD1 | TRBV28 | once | CASSLPGQGPYEQYF | TGTGCCAGCAGTCTCCCGGGACAGGGGCCCTACGAGCAGTACTTC
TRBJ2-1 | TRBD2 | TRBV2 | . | CASSLEGSPGGNEQFF | TGTGCCAGCAGTCTTGAGGGATCTCCGGGGGGCAATGAGCAGTTCTTC
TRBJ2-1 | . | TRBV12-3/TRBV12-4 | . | CASSAGDEQFF | TGTGCCAGCAGTGCAGGGGATGAGCAGTTCTTC
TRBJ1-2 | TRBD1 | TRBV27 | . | CASRVVGQGIINYGYTF | TGTGCCAGCAGGGTCGTGGGACAGGGGATCATTAACTATGGCTACACCTTC
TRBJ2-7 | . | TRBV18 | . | CASSPPERSYEQYF | TGTGCCAGCTCACCACCGGAGCGCTCCTACGAGCAGTACTTC
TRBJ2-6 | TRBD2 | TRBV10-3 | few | CAISEPGLASGANVLTF | TGTGCCATCAGTGAACCGGGACTAGCCTCTGGGGCCAACGTCCTGACTTTC
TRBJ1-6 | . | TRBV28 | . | CASSPQGQGSPLHF | TGTGCCAGCAGTCCACAGGGACAAGGCTCACCCCTCCACTTT
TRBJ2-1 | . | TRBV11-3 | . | CASSFRGSYNEQFF | TGTGCCAGCAGCTTCCGGGGTTCCTACAATGAGCAGTTCTTC
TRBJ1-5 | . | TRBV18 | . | CASSIATSNQPQHF | TGTGCCAGTTCAATAGCTACTAGCAATCAGCCCCAGCATTTT
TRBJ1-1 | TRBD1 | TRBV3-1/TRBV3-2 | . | CASSQGQGSSMNTEAFF | TGTGCCAGCAGCCAAGGACAGGGGAGTTCAATGAACACTGAAGCTTTCTTT
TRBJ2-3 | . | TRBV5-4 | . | CASSPPSGGPADTQYF | TGTGCCAGCAGCCCTCCTTCCGGGGGGCCCGCAGATACGCAGTATTTT
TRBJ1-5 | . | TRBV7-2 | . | CASSLPDSNQPQHF | TGTGCCAGCAGCTTACCAGATAGCAATCAGCCCCAGCATTTT
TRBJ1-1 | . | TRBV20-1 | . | CLGGSTEAFF | TGCCTCGGGGGGTCCACTGAAGCTTTCTTT
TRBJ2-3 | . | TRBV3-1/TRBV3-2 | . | CASSQGPSRRTDTQYF | TGTGCCAGCAGCCAAGGGCCTAGCCGGCGCACAGATACGCAGTATTTT
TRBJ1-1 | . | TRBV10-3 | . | CAISEGQPNTEAFF | TGTGCCATCAGTGAAGGACAGCCGAACACTGAAGCTTTCTTT
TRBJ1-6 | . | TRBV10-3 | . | CAISRGTGNNSPLHF | TGTGCCATATCTCGGGGGACCGGGAATAATTCACCCCTCCACTTT
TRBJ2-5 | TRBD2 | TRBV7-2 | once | CASSSAPGLAETQYF | TGTGCCAGCAGCTCCGCCCCGGGACTAGCTGAGACCCAGTACTTC
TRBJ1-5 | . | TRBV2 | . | CASSEISGQPQHF | TGTGCCAGCAGTGAAATTTCGGGTCAGCCCCAGCATTTT
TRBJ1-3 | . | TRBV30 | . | CAWSSPPGNTIYF | TGTGCCTGGAGTTCTCCCCCCGGAAACACCATATATTTT
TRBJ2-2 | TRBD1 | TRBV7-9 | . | CASSYDRGHPGELFF | TGTGCCAGCAGCTACGACAGGGGGCACCCCGGGGAGCTGTTTTTT
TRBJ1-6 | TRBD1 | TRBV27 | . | CASRINTGDNNSPLHF | TGTGCCAGCAGAATAAACACAGGGGACAATAATTCACCCCTCCACTTT
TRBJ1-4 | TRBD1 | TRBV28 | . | CASSLDRGGKLFF | TGTGCCAGCAGCTTGGACAGGGGAGGGAAACTGTTTTTT
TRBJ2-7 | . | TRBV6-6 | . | CASSSSTGTLEQYF | TGTGCCAGCAGTTCCTCGACAGGGACTCTCGAGCAGTACTTC
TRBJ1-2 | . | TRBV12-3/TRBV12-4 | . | CASSPTGIYGYTF | TGTGCCAGCAGTCCTACAGGAATCTATGGCTACACCTTC